The rows below give T cell receptor beta chains drawn from one sample of a study of cytomegalovirus exposure and HLA in healthy donors. Using immunoSEQ multiplex PCR, the repertoire was profiled, and TCRdb retains in-frame clones only, with some absent. Of some 160,000 clones in the sample, roughly 85% were seen once. The sequenced sample was PBMCs. The receptors here all came from a male donor in good health and CMV-seropositive. The CDR3 runs from the conserved cysteine through the conserved F or W. A D gene is named only where the DNA matches it firmly. Size is omitted from some rows. Given values are once, few, many or a class for expanded clones.

TRBJ1-1 . . TRBV5-5 CASSLASPNTEAFF TGTGCCAGCAGCTTGGCCTCCCCGAACACTGAAGCTTTCTTT
TRBJ1-4 . . TRBV6-1 CASIGAANEKLFF TGTGCCAGCATAGGGGCGGCTAATGAAAAACTGTTTTTT
TRBJ2-1 TRBD2 . TRBV5-4 CASSLAGGNEQFF TGTGCCAGCAGCTTGGCGGGGGGAAATGAGCAGTTCTTC
TRBJ2-2 . . TRBV19 CASSRKLLNTGELFF TGTGCCAGTAGTAGGAAACTACTTAACACCGGGGAGCTGTTTTTT
TRBJ2-1 TRBD2 . TRBV27 CASSFPGLAGGSGNEQFF TGTGCCAGCAGTTTCCCGGGACTAGCGGGGGGCTCAGGCAATGAGCAGTTCTTC
TRBJ2-2 TRBD2 . TRBV30 CAWSVRTSGGAGELFF TGTGCCTGGAGTGTACGGACTAGCGGGGGGGCCGGGGAGCTGTTTTTT
TRBJ2-1 TRBD1 . TRBV9 CASSRTGSVNEQFF TGTGCCAGCTCACGGACAGGGAGTGTCAATGAGCAGTTCTTC
TRBJ2-3 TRBD2 . TRBV4-1 CASSQEGVAGGRNTQYF TGCGCCAGCAGCCAAGAGGGGGTGGCGGGAGGTAGAAATACGCAGTATTTT
TRBJ1-3 . . TRBV5-1 CASSLGLGNTIYF TGCGCCAGCAGCCTGGGACTTGGAAACACCATATATTTT
TRBJ2-7 TRBD1 . TRBV5-1 CASSHPQGTLSYEQYF TGCGCCAGCAGCCACCCACAGGGGACGCTTAGCTACGAGCAGTACTTC
TRBJ2-7 . . TRBV13 CASSKRGGYEQYF TGTGCCAGCAGTAAGAGAGGAGGCTACGAGCAGTACTTC
TRBJ2-3 TRBD2 . TRBV10-1 CASSGVSGRQSVNTQYF TGCGCCAGCAGTGGGGTTAGCGGGAGACAATCTGTAAATACGCAGTATTTT
TRBJ1-1 TRBD1 . TRBV7-9 CASSAIQGGEAFF TGTGCCAGCAGCGCCATCCAGGGGGGAGAAGCTTTCTTT
TRBJ2-7 TRBD1 . TRBV10-2 CASRMTGQSYEQYF TGCGCCAGCAGGATGACAGGGCAAAGCTACGAGCAGTACTTC
TRBJ2-7 . . TRBV7-2 CASSLDTGRQYF TGTGCCAGCAGCTTAGATACAGGGAGGCAGTACTTC
TRBJ2-3 TRBD2 . TRBV27 CASTLAGADTQYF TGTGCCAGCACCCTAGCGGGAGCAGATACGCAGTATTTT
TRBJ2-3 . . TRBV27 CASYPAEGSTDTQYF TGTGCCAGCTACCCGGCGGAGGGTAGCACAGATACGCAGTATTTT
TRBJ1-3 . . TRBV7-9 CASSQGTRSSGNTIYF TGTGCCAGCAGCCAGGGCACCCGGTCCTCGGGAAACACCATATATTTT
TRBJ2-1 . once TRBV27 CFPLRVNMVQFF TGTTTTCCTCTCAGGGTGAATATGGTGCAGTTCTTC
TRBJ1-2 . once TRBV5-6 CASGLVGMVNYGYTF TGTGCCAGCGGACTTGTGGGTATGGTAAACTATGGCTACACCTTC
TRBJ1-2 TRBD1 . TRBV14 CASSQERDRTFGGYTF TGTGCCAGCAGCCAAGAACGGGACAGGACTTTTGGTGGCTACACCTTC
TRBJ1-5 . . TRBV18 CASSPNAQGYQPQHF TGTGCCAGCTCACCTAACGCTCAGGGCTATCAGCCCCAGCATTTT
TRBJ2-7 TRBD1 . TRBV19 CASSIDPGTGGCEQYF TGTGCCAGTAGTATAGATCCGGGGACAGGGGGATGTGAGCAGTACTTC
TRBJ1-1 TRBD1 . TRBV19 CASSQGANTEAFF TGTGCCAGTAGCCAGGGGGCAAACACTGAAGCTTTCTTT
TRBJ1-5 . once TRBV18 CASSPKNRASNQPQHF TGTGCCAGCTCACCAAAGAACAGGGCGAGCAATCAGCCCCAGCATTTT
TRBJ1-2 . . TRBV6-6 CASSYLEPSPQGGYTF TGTGCCAGCAGTTACTTGGAGCCTTCGCCTCAAGGTGGCTACACCTTC
TRBJ2-7 TRBD2 once TRBV9 CASSVDAGAHYEQYF TGTGCCAGCAGCGTAGACGCGGGAGCACATTACGAGCAGTACTTC
TRBJ2-7 . . TRBV9 CASSVAGGTYEQYF TGTGCCAGCAGCGTAGCTGGGGGGACCTACGAGCAGTACTTC
TRBJ1-3 TRBD1 few TRBV30 CAWSRETGAGNTIYF TGTGCCTGGAGTAGAGAGACAGGGGCTGGAAACACCATATATTTT
TRBJ1-1 . . TRBV7-9 CASSLGPGPMNTEAFF TGTGCCAGCAGCTTAGGACCAGGGCCTATGAACACTGAAGCTTTCTTT
TRBJ2-3 . . TRBV5-8 CASSLVSADPADTQYF TGTGCCAGCAGCTTGGTCTCAGCGGACCCTGCAGATACGCAGTATTTT
TRBJ1-5 TRBD1 . TRBV28 CASGLTSGGAQPQHF TGTGCCAGCGGCCTTACATCAGGGGGCGCTCAGCCCCAGCATTTT
TRBJ2-1 TRBD1 . TRBV13 CASSSRTGGNEQFF TGTGCCAGCAGCTCCAGGACAGGAGGCAATGAGCAGTTCTTC
TRBJ2-7 TRBD1 few TRBV10-3 CAISESMGTGGEQYF TGTGCCATCAGTGAGTCTATGGGGACAGGAGGGGAGCAGTACTTC
TRBJ2-7 TRBD2 . TRBV25-1 CASSGLAGVSEQYF TGTGCCAGCAGTGGACTAGCGGGAGTCAGCGAGCAGTACTTC
TRBJ2-7 TRBD2 . TRBV5-6 CASSLMGLAVPYEQYF TGTGCCAGCAGCTTAATGGGACTAGCGGTTCCCTACGAGCAGTACTTC
TRBJ2-5 TRBD2 . TRBV25-1 CASSHLAGGGETQYF TGTGCCAGCAGTCATCTAGCGGGAGGAGGAGAGACCCAGTACTTC
TRBJ2-4 . . TRBV4-3 CASSQGQGLAKNSQYF TGCGCCAGCAGCCAAGGTCAGGGGCTAGCCAAAAACAGTCAGTACTTC
TRBJ1-5 . few TRBV19 CASSIDRDWNQPQHF TGTGCCAGTAGTATAGACAGGGACTGGAATCAGCCCCAGCATTTT
TRBJ1-5 . once TRBV6-5 CASTQGRNQPQHF TGTGCCAGCACACAGGGAAGGAATCAGCCCCAGCATTTT
TRBJ2-1 . . TRBV14 CASSLDRNSYNEQFF TGTGCCAGCAGCCTGGACAGAAACTCCTACAATGAGCAGTTCTTC
TRBJ2-2 . . TRBV5-1 CASSLGQTGELFF TGCGCCAGCAGCTTGGGGCAGACCGGGGAGCTGTTTTTT
TRBJ2-5 . . TRBV27 CASTSQGRVQETQYF TGTGCCAGCACCTCTCAAGGGCGGGTCCAAGAGACCCAGTACTTC
TRBJ2-7 . . TRBV9 CASSVVADPSGYEQYF TGTGCCAGCAGCGTAGTGGCAGACCCCTCGGGATACGAGCAGTACTTC
TRBJ2-7 . . TRBV27 CASSLSGGRGASYEQYF TGTGCCAGCAGTTTATCGGGCGGGCGGGGTGCCTCCTACGAGCAGTACTTC
TRBJ2-1 TRBD2 once TRBV19 CASSILAGGTGEQFF TGTGCCAGTAGTATACTAGCGGGGGGGACAGGGGAGCAGTTCTTC
TRBJ2-7 TRBD1 . TRBV6-1 CASSQDRNFFYEQYF TGTGCCAGCAGTCAGGACAGGAACTTTTTCTACGAGCAGTACTTC
TRBJ2-1 TRBD2 few TRBV27 CASSPSGGSSYNEQFF TGTGCCAGCAGTCCCAGCGGGGGGAGCTCCTACAATGAGCAGTTCTTC
TRBJ2-1 TRBD1 . TRBV7-2 CASSLEGQGYNEQFF TGTGCCAGCAGCTTAGAGGGACAGGGATACAATGAGCAGTTCTTC
TRBJ2-5 . . TRBV9 CASSVALQGGETQYF TGTGCCAGCAGCGTAGCTCTTCAGGGCGGAGAGACCCAGTACTTC
TRBJ1-1 . . TRBV5-1 CASSSGLSGTEAFF TGCGCCAGCAGCTCGGGACTCAGTGGCACTGAAGCTTTCTTT
TRBJ2-5 TRBD1 . TRBV25-1 CASSVGQGKETQYF TGTGCCAGCAGTGTGGGACAGGGGAAAGAGACCCAGTACTTC
TRBJ2-6 . few TRBV28 CASSLWAGGANGLTF TGTGCCAGCAGTTTATGGGCGGGCGGGGCCAACGGCCTGACTTTC
TRBJ1-3 . few TRBV6-1 CASRGSAGNTIYF TGTGCCAGCCGAGGAAGTGCTGGAAACACCATATATTTT
TRBJ2-1 . . TRBV7-2 CASRRTPDFTYNEQFF TGTGCCAGCAGGAGGACTCCGGACTTCACCTACAATGAGCAGTTCTTC
TRBJ2-3 . . TRBV9 CASSKVRGNFDTQYF TGTGCCAGCAGCAAGGTTCGCGGGAATTTCGATACGCAGTATTTT
TRBJ2-2 TRBD2 . TRBV4-3 CASSQGTSGTTAGELFF TGCGCCAGCAGCCAAGGGACTAGCGGGACAACGGCCGGGGAGCTGTTTTTT
TRBJ1-3 . . TRBV7-2 CASSPGFAGNTIYF TGTGCCAGCAGCCCCGGTTTCGCTGGAAACACCATATATTTT
TRBJ2-1 TRBD2 . TRBV7-7 CASSLSSGRFNEQFF TGTGCCAGCAGCTTATCATCCGGGAGGTTCAATGAGCAGTTCTTC